These 15 T cell receptor beta chains came from one sample sequenced in a study of blood T cell repertoires in COVID-19. TCRdb's copy holds only in-frame clones and misses some; the assay was immunoSEQ multiplex PCR. In the table there are around 100,000 clones, over 80% of which are singletons. Sequencing was carried out using peripheral blood. The source of these receptors is a woman aged 70-85 years with acute or convalescent COVID-19.

The chain combines TRBV6-5 with TRBJ1-1; D perhaps matches TRBD1 (6 bases). Germline-derived CDR1 and CDR2 are MNHEY and SVGAGI. V was clipped by 6 bases and J by 6 bases, with 20 bases between them. The CDR3 is 15 amino acids. The CDR3 sequence: CASRPPTGSSPEAFF. DNA of the CDR3: TGTGCCAGCAGGCCCCCTACAGGGTCATCCCCTGAAGCTTTCTTT.

This clone was seen a single time. This chain links TRBV2 with TRBJ2-7; D is unclear. The CDR3 is made up of 10 amino acids. Germline CDR1 SNHLY, CDR2 FYNNEI. Trimming stripped 2 bases from V and 9 bases from J, with 5 bases between. The CDR3 nucleotides read TGTGCCAGCAGTGAAATTAGGCAGTACTTC. It codes for CASSEIRQYF.

V usage is TRBV9 and J usage is TRBJ2-2, with 7 bases lining up with TRBD2. The V gene's germline CDR1 is SGDLS and CDR2 YYNGEE. The CDR3 extends over 14 amino acids. After removal of 3 bases from V and 6 bases from J, the junction contained 5 bases not matched to a gene. CDR3 region: CASSAGREAGELFF. The DNA of the CDR3 is TGTGCCAGCAGCGCCGGCCGGGAGGCCGGGGAGCTGTTTTTT. Full variable domain (rest looked up from reference TRBV9 and TRBJ2-2): DSGVTQTPKHLITATGQRVTLRCSPRSGDLSVYWYQQSLDQGLQFLIQYYNGEERAKGNILERFSAQQFPDLHSELNLSSLELGDSALYFCASSAGREAGELFFGEGSRLTVL.

The rearrangement links TRBV6-1 to TRBJ1-1; D gene unclear. Germline V gene data show CDR1 as MNHNS and CDR2 as SASEGT. This CDR3 is 13 amino acids long. V was shortened by 1 base and J by 1 base, with 4 bases between the two germline ends. For the CDR3, the DNA is TGTGCCAGCAGTGAAGGGGCGAACACTGAAGCTTTCTTT. Its translation is CASSEGANTEAFF.

The rearrangement uses TRBV9 and TRBJ2-5, with D maybe TRBD2 (6 bases). Germline V gene sequence: CDR1 SGDLS, CDR2 YYNGEE. V lost 0 bases and J lost 5, with 17 bases in between. The CDR3 length is 16 residues. The CDR3 reads CASSVGPQAAGETQYF. CDR3 bases: TGTGCCAGCAGCGTAGGGCCCCAGGCGGCGGGGGAGACCCAGTACTTC.

The chain couples TRBV19 to TRBJ1-2, with TRBD1 as a possible D gene (6 bases). Germline-derived CDR1 and CDR2 are LNHDA and SQIVND (reference sequence). CDR3 length equals 14 residues. Deletions cut 3 bases from V and 6 bases from J, with 14 bases between. The CDR3, as DNA: TGTGCCAGTAGTATCGCAGGGGTGACGAATGGCTACACCTTC. Protein product: CASSIAGVTNGYTF.

This chain links TRBV28 with TRBJ2-1, with D maybe TRBD2 (6 bases). Deletions cut 8 bases from V and 6 bases from J, with 11 bases between. The length of the CDR3 is 12 residues. CDR1 and CDR2 from the germline V gene are MDHEN and SYDVKM. The CDR3 sequence is CASWGGSNEQFF. DNA of the CDR3: TGTGCCAGCTGGGGAGGAAGCAATGAGCAGTTCTTC. The entire variable domain, with the rest obtained from reference TRBV28 and TRBJ2-1, is as follows: DVKVTQSSRYLVKRTGEKVFLECVQDMDHENMFWYRQDPGLGLRLIYFSYDVKMKEKGDIPEGYSVSREKKERFSLILESASTNQTSMYLCASWGGSNEQFFGPGTRLTVL.

The chain carries TRBV5-4 and TRBJ2-5; tentatively, D is TRBD2 (6 bases). From germline, CDR1 is SGHNT and CDR2 YYREEE (reference sequence). Trimming removed 1 base at V and 4 bases at J, with 8 bases between. The CDR3 is 13 amino acids. The DNA of the CDR3 is TGTGCCAGCAGCTTGTACGGGGGAGAGACCCAGTACTTC. Amino acid sequence: CASSLYGGETQYF.

J is TRBJ2-3 and V is TRBV19, with 8 bases lining up with TRBD1. CDR1 is LNHDA and CDR2 is SQIVND in the germline V gene (reference sequence). This CDR3 region has 15 residues. The trim removed 6 bases at V and 5 bases at J, leaving 10 bases unmatched. The CDR3 reads CASSQGAAGGDTQYF. Written as DNA, the CDR3 is TGTGCCAGTAGCCAGGGGGCCGCCGGAGGAGATACGCAGTATTTT.

This chain connects TRBV9 to TRBJ1-3; D is perhaps TRBD1 (5 bases). Between the trimmed V and J ends, which lost 4 bases and 0 bases, there was a span of 14 bases. Germline CDR1 reads SGDLS; CDR2 reads YYNGEE. The CDR3 extends over 16 amino acids. This chain's CDR3 is CASSPTQGYSGNTIYF. The DNA of the CDR3 is TGTGCCAGCAGCCCCACCCAGGGTTACTCTGGAAACACCATATATTTT.

V and J are TRBV21-1 and TRBJ2-2; TRBD2 is taken as the D call from the table, unchecked against the DNA. TRBV21-1 is deemed a pseudogene. This CDR3 region has 14 residues. CDR3 DNA: TGTGCCAGCAGTGATGCGCTCTCCTGCCTATGGCTGTTTTTT. It yields the protein CASSDALSCLWLFF.

The CDR3 loop reads CASSPSGPSYNEQFF. CDR3 nucleotides: TGTGCCAGCAGCCCCAGCGGGCCCTCCTACAATGAGCAGTTCTTC. This chain connects TRBV7-3 to TRBJ2-1, with a tentative D call TRBD2 (6 bases). The ends were cut back, 5 bases at V and 0 bases at J, with 11 bases in the middle. The CDR3 consists of 15 residues. CDR1 SGHTA and CDR2 FQGTGA come from the germline V gene. Full variable domain (missing parts from reference TRBV7-3 and TRBJ2-1): GAGVSQTPSNKVTEKGKYVELRCDPISGHTALYWYRQSLGQGPEFLIYFQGTGAADDSGLPNDRFFAVRPEGSVSTLKIQRTERGDSAVYLCASSPSGPSYNEQFFGPGTRLTVL.

The V and J genes are TRBV10-1 and TRBJ1-1; no firm D call. Germline CDR1 and CDR2: WNHNN and SYGVQD (reference sequence). The CDR3 has 13 amino acids. V gave up 4 bases and J gave up 5 bases, with 11 bases separating them. CDR3 DNA: TGCGCCAGCAGTGCGGGGTCGGGGACTGAAGCTTTCTTT. This translates into CASSAGSGTEAFF.

This clone has a single count. The rearrangement links TRBV15 to TRBJ1-2; 7 positions match TRBD1. The CDR3 is made up of 14 amino acids. CDR1 and CDR2 from the germline V gene are LNHNV and YYDKDF (reference sequence). The V gene end was trimmed by 0 bases and the J gene end by 8 bases; junction bases not matched to a gene: 6. The CDR3, as DNA: TGTGCCACCAGCAGAGATCCGACAGGGTGGGGCTACACCTTC. Translated: CATSRDPTGWGYTF.

The chain has TRBV24-1 and TRBJ2-1; possible D gene TRBD2, 5 bases. Trimming took 2 bases from V and 12 from J, leaving 13 bases between them. The CDR3 has 13 amino acids. Looked up from germline, CDR1 is KGHDR and CDR2 is SFDVKD. CDR3 in amino acids: CATSDSHRSGQFF. CDR3 sequence (DNA): TGTGCCACCAGTGATTCACACCGCAGCGGGCAGTTCTTC.